The T cell receptor (beta chain) under discussion was sequenced for a study of OX40 agonist ivuxolimab in advanced cancers. Assay: immunoSEQ multiplex PCR; the TCRdb copy retains only in-frame clones and omits some. This table holds about 81,000 clones, approximately 90% found once. The V gene's germline CDR1 is ENHRY and CDR2 SYGVKD. The CDR3 runs 14 residues. V was clipped by 10 bases and J by 0 bases; unmatched bases: 3. The sequencing used CD4+ or CD8+ T cells sorted from blood, collected in a trial of the OX40 agonist ivuxolimab. The sequence derives from an adult with an advanced solid tumor such as melanoma, head and neck, liver or kidney cancer. The genes are TRBV10-3 and TRBJ2-2, with 9 bases fitting TRBD1. This CDR3 reads CATRDRANTGELFF. CDR3 sequence (DNA): TGTGCCACCAGGGACAGGGCGAACACCGGGGAGCTGTTTTTT.